The 15 T cell receptor beta chains reported below all come from one sample, sequenced in a study of human T cells and chemical hapten exposure. TCRdb re-called the RACE reads with MiXCR, one entry per CDR3 protein. Of 370,000 or so distinct CDR3 sequences in the sample, about 4.4% were seen once. Specified time point: patch test 1, 2 weeks after DPC sensitization. The treatment here: therapeutic diphenylcyclopropenone sensitization with weekly scalp DPC. The material sequenced was whole blood, taken in connection with sensitization to the hapten diphenylcyclopropenone (DPC). Receptors originate from a woman aged 45-65 years with alopecia areata. Some clones in this sample may be carry-over from other donors' samples.

In its sample, this clonotype was seen many times. V usage is TRBV29-1 and J usage is TRBJ1-2, with D hard to call. The germline V gene has CDR1 SQVTM and CDR2 ANQGSEA. V lost 0 bases to trimming and J lost 4 bases, with 6 bases between them. This CDR3 is built from 12 residues. The DNA for the CDR3 is TGCAGCGTTGAAGACAGTTCCTATGGCTACACCTTC. Protein product: CSVEDSSYGYTF.

The chain recombines TRBV11-2 with TRBJ1-5, with 10 bases lining up with TRBD1. V trimming: 1 base; J trimming: 6 bases; junction bases outside the gene matches: 3. CDR1 and CDR2 from the germline V gene are SGHAT and FQNNGV. The CDR3 is 15 amino acids. The chain's CDR3 is CASSLGTGGFQPQHF. The CDR3 nucleotides are TGTGCCAGCAGCTTAGGGACAGGGGGTTTTCAGCCCCAGCATTTT.

There are many counts of this clonotype. The J gene is TRBJ1-5, the V gene TRBV7-9; possibly TRBD1 for D (6 bases). The germline V gene encodes CDR1 SEHNR and CDR2 FQNEAQ (reference sequence). The CDR3 covers 14 residues. V gave up 4 bases and J gave up 3 bases, with 10 bases separating them. In DNA, the CDR3 is TGTGCCAGCAGCTCCGGGACACTCAATCAGCCCCAGCATTTT. Translating gives CASSSGTLNQPQHF.

The chain has TRBV6-1 and TRBJ2-1; 11 positions match TRBD2. Germline V gives CDR1 MNHNS, CDR2 SASEGT. V trimming: 6 bases; J trimming: 7 bases; junction bases outside the gene matches: 8. CDR3 length equals 15 residues. This CDR3 is CASRLAGGGGNEQFF. CDR3 in DNA: TGTGCCAGCAGGCTAGCGGGAGGCGGGGGGAATGAGCAGTTCTTC.

The V gene is TRBV29-1, the J gene TRBJ2-2; TRBD2 is a possible D gene (7 bases). The germline V and J ends were trimmed by 6 bases and 7 bases, with 15 bases remaining between them. The CDR3 has 13 residues. Per the germline V gene, CDR1 is SQVTM and CDR2 is ANQGSEA. CDR3 residues: CSVRTGGDGELFF. The CDR3 nucleotides are TGCAGCGTCCGGACGGGGGGCGACGGGGAGCTGTTTTTT.

With regard to this clonotype: It may be a read error: a sequence one base away is much more abundant. The J gene is TRBJ1-1, the V gene TRBV4-3; 8 nucleotides agree with TRBD1. Germline V CDR1 and CDR2: LGHNA, YSLEER. The CDR3 covers 16 residues. CDR3 DNA: TGCGTCAGCAGCCAGGATTGGACAGGGCTTGACACTGAAGCTTTCTTT. This encodes CVSSQDWTGLDTEAFF.

On this clonotype itself: A much larger clone lies one base from this, so it may be a read error. The genes are TRBV25-1 and TRBJ2-3; D is possibly TRBD2 (6 bases). This CDR3 spans 15 amino acids. V was clipped by 1 base and J by 8 bases, with 16 bases between them. Germline V gives CDR1 MGHDK, CDR2 SYGVNS. For the CDR3, the DNA is TGTGCCAGCAGTGAATTTACGGGAGCGGCAGGTACGCAGTATTTT. This translates into CASSEFTGAAGTQYF.

This clonotype was detected many times. V is TRBV6-5 and J is TRBJ2-3; 14 bases line up with TRBD2. With V trimmed by 6 bases and J by 6 bases, 8 bases remained unmatched. Germline CDR1 and CDR2: MNHEY and SVGAGI. CDR3 length: 16 amino acids. CDR3 in DNA: TGTGCCAGCAGCCCCCGACTAGCGGGAGGGGGGGATACGCAGTATTTT. As protein: CASSPRLAGGGDTQYF.

Many counts were recorded for this clonotype. The chain has TRBV6-4 and TRBJ2-3; D possibly corresponds to TRBD2 (5 bases). Trimming took off 0 bases at V and 0 bases at J, with 13 bases between the two ends. CDR3 length: 17 residues. The germline CDR1 and CDR2 sequences are MRHNA and SNTAGT. The CDR3 sequence: CASSDSAPGLSTDTQYF. The CDR3 bases are TGTGCCAGCAGTGACTCGGCCCCTGGACTCAGCACAGATACGCAGTATTTT.

This clonotype was recorded many times. The chain is built from TRBV6-2 or TRBV6-3 and TRBJ1-5; D not resolved. The germline CDR1 and CDR2 sequences are MNHEY and SVGEGT. CDR3 length: 13 amino acids. Trimming stripped 0 bases from V and 6 bases from J, with 6 bases between. The CDR3 nucleotides are TGTGCCAGCAGTTACTCCCTGGCTCAGCCCCAGCATTTT. Protein product: CASSYSLAQPQHF.

Many counts were recorded for this clonotype. Its ends do not fully match the called genes, so a read error is possible. The V call is TRBV7-9, the J call TRBJ2-6; D remains ambiguous. CDR3 length: 10 residues. In germline, CDR1 is SEHNR, CDR2 FQNEAQ (reference sequence). The chain's CDR3 is CSGGANVLTF. In DNA, the CDR3 is TGCAGTGGTGGGGCCAACGTCCTGACTTTC.

This clonotype was seen only a few times. This chain joins TRBV12-3 or TRBV12-4 and TRBJ2-7; perhaps D is TRBD1 or TRBD2 (5 bases each). Trimming removed 4 bases from V and 11 bases from J, with 12 bases in between. The CDR3 contains 11 residues. CDR3 nucleotides: TGTGCCAGCAGTTCGAGGGGCCAGGAGTACTTC. It yields the protein CASSSRGQEYF.

At least ten counts were recorded for this clonotype. The chain combines TRBV6-2 or TRBV6-3 with TRBJ2-6, with a weak D call TRBD2 (5 bases). This CDR3 spans 15 amino acids. Germline V gives CDR1 MNHEY, CDR2 SVGEGT. V lost 8 bases and J lost 6, with 17 bases in between. The CDR3 DNA reads as TGTGCCAGCGGCCCCCAAGGACTCCTGGCCAACGTCCTGACTTTC. Amino acid sequence: CASGPQGLLANVLTF.

V usage is TRBV5-1 and J usage is TRBJ2-5, with D hard to call. The ends were cut back, 7 bases at V and 0 bases at J, with 7 bases in the middle. This CDR3 has 12 residues. Germline V gives CDR1 SGHRS, CDR2 YFSETQ. The CDR3 protein is CASAQDQETQYF. Here the CDR3 DNA reads TGCGCCAGCGCCCAGGACCAAGAGACCCAGTACTTC.

The rearrangement joins TRBV10-2 to TRBJ2-5; TRBD1 aligns across 7 bases. The germline V gene has CDR1 WSHSY and CDR2 SAAADI. Trimming took 7 bases from V and 4 from J; bases not matched to a gene: 6. This CDR3 is built from 13 residues. The CDR3 DNA follows: TGCGCCAGCACCGGGACAGCTGGAGAGACCCAGTACTTC. Translation gives CASTGTAGETQYF.